This TCR beta chain emerged from a study of T cells in narcolepsy. Study details: Healthy controls were enrolled alongside patients with narcolepsy type 1 or type 2.

Profiled with immunoSEQ multiplex PCR; TCRdb holds only in-frame clones, not every one. The repertoire holds some 33,000 clones, with roughly nine tenths as singletons. J lost 1 base, V lost 1 base, and 6 bases had no gene match. In germline, CDR1 is SGHRS, CDR2 YFSETQ. The CDR3 is 18 amino acids. This clone was found once. The chain combines TRBV5-1 with TRBJ2-5; TRBD2 aligns across 14 bases. Sequenced: CD45RA- memory CD4+ T cells from PBMCs. The clonotype originates from a human donor with narcolepsy. The CDR3 is CASSLTGTSGSSQETQYF. The CDR3 nucleotides read TGCGCCAGCAGCTTGACCGGGACTAGCGGGAGTTCCCAAGAGACCCAGTACTTC.